The rows below give T cell receptor beta chains drawn from one sample of a study of metastatic and nonmetastatic thyroid tumors. MiXCR re-clonotyped the PCR reads for TCRdb. The profile shows 15,000 to 20,000 clones, under 30% of them singletons. The material sequenced was tumor tissue. These receptors all come from a female donor with papillary thyroid cancer or a benign thyroid nodule (not recorded which). Some clones in this sample may be carry-over from other donors' samples. Each CDR3 is given with its conserved first and last residue. D genes are given only for firm matches. Clone size, where shown, is once, few, many, or a class for clones that have expanded.

V: TRBV25-1
length: 12
size: -
J: TRBJ1-6
D: -
DNA: TGTGCCAGCGCGCAGGGGAATTCACCCCTCCACTTT
CDR3: CASAQGNSPLHF

V: TRBV24-1
length: 13
size: few
J: TRBJ1-5
D: -
DNA: TGTGCCACCTCTAGTGGAGGCAATCAGCCCCAGCATTTT
CDR3: CATSSGGNQPQHF

V: TRBV20-1
length: 12
size: -
J: TRBJ1-2
D: -
DNA: TGCAGTGCTAGAGTTTCAGGGTTAGGCTACACCTTC
CDR3: CSARVSGLGYTF

V: TRBV6-1
length: 10
size: -
J: TRBJ1-2
D: -
DNA: TGTGCCAGCAGCAACTATGGCTACACCTTC
CDR3: CASSNYGYTF

V: TRBV4-2
length: 18
size: many
J: TRBJ1-6
D: -
DNA: TGTGCCAGCAGCCGGACGGGAACAGGGAGGGTGAATAATTCACCCCTCCACTTT
CDR3: CASSRTGTGRVNNSPLHF

V: TRBV28
length: 14
size: -
J: TRBJ1-2
D: TRBD1
DNA: TGTGCCAGCGGGGCGCAGGGGGATAACTATGGCTACACCTTC
CDR3: CASGAQGDNYGYTF

V: TRBV18
length: 15
size: -
J: TRBJ2-2
D: TRBD1
DNA: TGTGCCAGCTCCCGGACAGGGGGGAACACCGGGGAGCTGTTTTTT
CDR3: CASSRTGGNTGELFF

V: TRBV2
length: 15
size: -
J: TRBJ2-1
D: -
DNA: TGTGCCAGCAGTGACCAAGGACAGACCTACAATGAGCAGTTCTTC
CDR3: CASSDQGQTYNEQFF

V: TRBV11-2
length: 15
size: -
J: TRBJ2-1
D: TRBD2
DNA: TGTGCCAGCAGCTTATTGGCGGGAGGGCCCCTTGAGCAGTTCTTC
CDR3: CASSLLAGGPLEQFF

V: TRBV5-1
length: 15
size: -
J: TRBJ1-2
D: -
DNA: TGCGCCAGCAGCTTGGGGACGGAACTAAGCTATGGCTACACCTTC
CDR3: CASSLGTELSYGYTF

V: TRBV12-3/TRBV12-4
length: 14
size: -
J: TRBJ1-2
D: -
DNA: TGTGCCAGCAGTTTGTCAGGGCTTTCCTATGGCTACACCTTC
CDR3: CASSLSGLSYGYTF

V: TRBV30
length: 14
size: -
J: TRBJ2-3
D: TRBD1
DNA: TGTGCCTGGGGACAGGCGTATAGCACAGATACGCAGTATTTT
CDR3: CAWGQAYSTDTQYF

V: TRBV4-2
length: 16
size: many
J: TRBJ2-1
D: -
DNA: TGTGCCAGCAGCCAAGACGAGGGAACAATTGCGCTATCGGGGTTCTTC
CDR3: CASSQDEGTIALSGFF

V: TRBV5-1
length: 13
size: once
J: TRBJ1-1
D: -
DNA: TGCGCCAGCAGGGGCATAATGAACACTGAAGCTTTCTTT
CDR3: CASRGIMNTEAFF